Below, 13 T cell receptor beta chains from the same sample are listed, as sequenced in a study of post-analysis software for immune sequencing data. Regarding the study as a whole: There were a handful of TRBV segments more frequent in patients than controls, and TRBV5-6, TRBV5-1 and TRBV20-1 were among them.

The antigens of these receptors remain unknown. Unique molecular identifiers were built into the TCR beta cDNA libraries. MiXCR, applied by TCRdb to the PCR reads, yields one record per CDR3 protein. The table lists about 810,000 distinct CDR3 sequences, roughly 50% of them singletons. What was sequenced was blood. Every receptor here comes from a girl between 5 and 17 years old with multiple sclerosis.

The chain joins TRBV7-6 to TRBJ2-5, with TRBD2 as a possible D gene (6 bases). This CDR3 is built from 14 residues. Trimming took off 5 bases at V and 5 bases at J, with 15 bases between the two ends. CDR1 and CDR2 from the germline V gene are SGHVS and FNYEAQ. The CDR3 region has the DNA TGTGCCAGCAGCCAGGGACTCCGGGCGGAGACCCAGTACTTC. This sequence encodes CASSQGLRAETQYF.

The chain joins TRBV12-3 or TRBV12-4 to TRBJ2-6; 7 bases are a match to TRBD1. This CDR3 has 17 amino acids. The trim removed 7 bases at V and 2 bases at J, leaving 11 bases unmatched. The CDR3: CASTLITGVAGANVLTF. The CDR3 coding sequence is TGTGCCAGCACTCTCATTACAGGGGTAGCTGGGGCCAACGTCCTGACTTTC.

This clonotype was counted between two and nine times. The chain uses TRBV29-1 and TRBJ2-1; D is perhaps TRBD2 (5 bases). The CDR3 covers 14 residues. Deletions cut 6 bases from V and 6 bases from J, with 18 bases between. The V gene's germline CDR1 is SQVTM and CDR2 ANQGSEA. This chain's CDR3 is CSVTGLLWGNEQFF. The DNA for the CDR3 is TGCAGCGTAACTGGACTTCTCTGGGGCAATGAGCAGTTCTTC.

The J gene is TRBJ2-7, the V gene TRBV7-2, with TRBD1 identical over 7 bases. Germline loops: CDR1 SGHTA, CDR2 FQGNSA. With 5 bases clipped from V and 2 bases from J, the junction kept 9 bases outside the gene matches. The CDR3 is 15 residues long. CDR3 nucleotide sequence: TGTGCCAGCAGCCCAAAGACAGGGTCCCCCTACGAGCAGTACTTC. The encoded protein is CASSPKTGSPYEQYF. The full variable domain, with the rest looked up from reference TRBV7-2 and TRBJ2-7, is GAGVSQSPSNKVTEKGKDVELRCDPISGHTALYWYRQSLGQGLEFLIYFQGNSAPDKSGLPSDRFSAERTGGSVSTLTIQRTQQEDSAVYLCASSPKTGSPYEQYFGPGTRLTVT.

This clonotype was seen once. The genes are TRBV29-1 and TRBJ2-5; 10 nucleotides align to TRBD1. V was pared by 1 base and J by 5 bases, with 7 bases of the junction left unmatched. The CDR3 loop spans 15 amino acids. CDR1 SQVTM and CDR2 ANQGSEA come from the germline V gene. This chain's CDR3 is CSVEGETGGSETQYF. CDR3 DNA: TGCAGCGTTGAAGGGGAGACAGGGGGCTCGGAGACCCAGTACTTC.

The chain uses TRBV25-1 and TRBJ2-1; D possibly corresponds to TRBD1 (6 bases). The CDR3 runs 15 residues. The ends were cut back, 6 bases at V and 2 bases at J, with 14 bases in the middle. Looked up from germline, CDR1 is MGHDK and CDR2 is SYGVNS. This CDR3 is CASSPGTIAYNEQFF. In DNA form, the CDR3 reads TGTGCCAGCAGCCCCGGGACAATTGCCTACAATGAGCAGTTCTTC.

For the CDR3, the DNA is TGCAGCGGGGACAGAAGCACAGATACGCAGTATTTT. This sequence encodes CSGDRSTDTQYF. The chain links TRBV29-1 to TRBJ2-3; 7 positions match TRBD1. This CDR3 spans 12 amino acids. The germline V gene encodes CDR1 SQVTM and CDR2 ANQGSEA. V lost 7 bases, J lost 0 bases, and 1 base stayed unmatched.

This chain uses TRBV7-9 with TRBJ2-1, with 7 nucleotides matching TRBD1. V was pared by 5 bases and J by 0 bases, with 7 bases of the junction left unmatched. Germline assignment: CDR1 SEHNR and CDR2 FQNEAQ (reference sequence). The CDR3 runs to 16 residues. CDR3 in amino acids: CASSTWDSVSYNEQFF. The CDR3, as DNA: TGTGCCAGCAGCACATGGGACAGTGTCTCCTACAATGAGCAGTTCTTC.

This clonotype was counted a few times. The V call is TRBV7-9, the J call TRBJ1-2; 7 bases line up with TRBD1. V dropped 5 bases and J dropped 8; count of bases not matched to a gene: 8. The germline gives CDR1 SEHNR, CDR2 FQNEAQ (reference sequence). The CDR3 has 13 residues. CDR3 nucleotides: TGTGCCAGCAGCCCGCCCGGGACAGACGGCTACACCTTC. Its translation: CASSPPGTDGYTF.

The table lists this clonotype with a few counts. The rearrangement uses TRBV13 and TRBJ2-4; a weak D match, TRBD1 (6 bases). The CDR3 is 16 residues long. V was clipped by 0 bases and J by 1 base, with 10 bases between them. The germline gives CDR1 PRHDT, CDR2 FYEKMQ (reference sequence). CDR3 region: CASSLGGGRAKNIQYF. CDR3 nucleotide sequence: TGTGCCAGCAGCTTAGGTGGGGGCCGCGCCAAAAACATTCAGTACTTC.

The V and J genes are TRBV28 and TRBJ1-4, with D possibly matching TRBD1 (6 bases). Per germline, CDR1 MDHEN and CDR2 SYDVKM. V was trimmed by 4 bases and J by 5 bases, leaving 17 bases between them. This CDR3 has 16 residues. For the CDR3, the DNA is TGTGCCAGCAGTTACAATCCAGGGGTCTTAAATGAAAAACTGTTTTTT. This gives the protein CASSYNPGVLNEKLFF.

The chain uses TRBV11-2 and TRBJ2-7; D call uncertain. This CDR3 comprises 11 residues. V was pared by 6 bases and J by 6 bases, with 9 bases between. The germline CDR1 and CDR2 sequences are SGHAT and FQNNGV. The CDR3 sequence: CASRWRSEQYF. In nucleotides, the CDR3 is TGTGCCAGCAGATGGAGAAGCGAGCAGTACTTC.

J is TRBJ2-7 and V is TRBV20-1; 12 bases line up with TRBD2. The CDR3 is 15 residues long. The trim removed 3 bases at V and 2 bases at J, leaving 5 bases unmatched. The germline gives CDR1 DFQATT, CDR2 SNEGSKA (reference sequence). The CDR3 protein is CSASPRTSGAYEQYF. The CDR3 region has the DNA TGCAGTGCTAGTCCCCGGACTAGCGGGGCCTACGAGCAGTACTTC.